The present entry profiles one T cell receptor beta chain with its context. Clones were sequenced by immunoSEQ multiplex PCR, and TCRdb holds only the in-frame ones, with some missing. The sample has 150,000 to 200,000 clones; about 92% are singletons. The data were obtained in a study of blood T cell repertoires in COVID-19. Looked up from germline, CDR1 is MDHEN and CDR2 is SYDVKM. This CDR3 spans 14 amino acids. V lost 3 bases, J lost 4 bases, and 3 bases stayed unmatched. The sample comprised peripheral blood. The J gene is TRBJ1-5, the V gene TRBV28; 7 bases are shared with TRBD1. This receptor was obtained from a man aged 30 to 39 with COVID-19, enrolled during active disease. The CDR3 here is CASSFPGGNQPQHF. The DNA for the CDR3 is TGTGCCAGCAGTTTCCCAGGGGGAAATCAGCCCCAGCATTTT.